The 18 T cell receptor beta chains presented below share a single source sample, sequenced in a study of radiotherapy plus CTLA-4 blockade in lung cancer. Repertoires were generated with immunoSEQ multiplex PCR, while TCRdb's copy carries only in-frame clones and drops some. The data show around 38,000 clones, with approximately 86% seen just once and about 20% held by the top ten. The sequenced sample was peripheral blood, obtained from a patient treated with radiotherapy plus ipilimumab. These receptors originate from a human donor with non-small cell lung cancer whose response to radiotherapy plus ipilimumab could not be evaluated.

This clone turned up a few times. This rearrangement joins TRBV11-2 to TRBJ2-3; D may be TRBD2 (6 bases). The germline V and J ends were trimmed by 1 base and 2 bases, with 13 bases remaining between them. Per the germline V gene, CDR1 is SGHAT and CDR2 is FQNNGV. The CDR3 extends over 16 amino acids. This CDR3 reads CASSLVGGTPTDTQYF. The CDR3, as DNA: TGTGCCAGCAGCTTAGTCGGCGGGACCCCCACAGATACGCAGTATTTT.

This chain links TRBV19 with TRBJ1-5; 7 nucleotides align to TRBD1. The CDR3 runs 15 residues. The germline V gene encodes CDR1 LNHDA and CDR2 SQIVND (reference sequence). V lost 6 bases to trimming and J lost 7 bases; unmatched junction nucleotides: 12. The CDR3 nucleotides read TGTGCCAGTAGCAGGGACAGCCGGCTTGGACAGCCCCAGCATTTT. This codes for CASSRDSRLGQPQHF.

The genes are TRBV6-1 and TRBJ2-5; 8 bases map to TRBD2. This CDR3 comprises 13 residues. Trimming at V came to 10 bases and at J to 1 base, leaving 5 bases not matched to a gene. Germline assignment: CDR1 MNHNS and CDR2 SASEGT. This CDR3 reads CATGGQFQETQYF. The CDR3 nucleotides are TGTGCCACGGGGGGGCAATTCCAAGAGACCCAGTACTTC.

The chain joins TRBV6-1 to TRBJ1-2, with no clear D. The germline CDR1 and CDR2 sequences are MNHNS and SASEGT. The length of the CDR3 is 15 residues. Trimming shortened V by 3 bases and J by 0 bases, and 11 bases separated the two germline ends. The CDR3 sequence: CASSDPRLANYGYTF. The CDR3 DNA follows: TGTGCCAGCAGTGATCCCAGATTGGCTAACTATGGCTACACCTTC.

This chain links TRBV27 with TRBJ1-5, with a tentative D call TRBD1 (5 bases). V was clipped by 3 bases and J by 5 bases, with 11 bases between them. The CDR3 runs 14 residues. Germline CDR1 is MNHEY and CDR2 is SMNVEV (reference sequence). The DNA of the CDR3 is TGTGCCAGCAGTTTTCAGGGTAAGGATCAGCCCCAGCATTTT. It is translated as CASSFQGKDQPQHF.

This clone was seen a single time. The chain carries TRBV28 and TRBJ2-5, with no clear D. Looked up from germline, CDR1 is MDHEN and CDR2 is SYDVKM. The germline V and J ends were trimmed by 6 bases and 1 base, with 12 bases remaining between them. The CDR3 runs 14 residues. The CDR3 region is CASSPLGPQETQYF. Written as DNA, the CDR3 is TGTGCCAGCAGCCCCCTCGGTCCCCAAGAGACCCAGTACTTC.

V is TRBV18 and J is TRBJ2-2, with 7 bases identical to TRBD2. Unmatched junction bases numbered 7, after V lost 2 bases and J lost 4 bases. Germline CDR1 is KGHSH and CDR2 is LQKENI. The CDR3 extends over 16 amino acids. CDR3 loop: CASSPSEGGLTGELFF. In nucleotides, the CDR3 is TGTGCCAGCTCACCATCTGAGGGAGGGCTCACCGGGGAGCTGTTTTTT. Complete variable domain (other parts from reference TRBV18 and TRBJ2-2): NAGVMQNPRHLVRRRGQEARLRCSPMKGHSHVYWYRQLPEEGLKFMVYLQKENIIDESGMPKERFSAEFPKEGPSILRIQQVVRGDSAAYFCASSPSEGGLTGELFFGEGSRLTVL.

This clone was seen only a few times. CDR3 nucleotide sequence: TGTGCCAGCAGTTTCAGGGAGGGGGGATATACTGAAGCTTTCTTT. Its translation is CASSFREGGYTEAFF. V and J are TRBV6-5 and TRBJ1-1; D possibly corresponds to TRBD1 (6 bases). Germline loops: CDR1 MNHEY, CDR2 SVGAGI. The germline V and J ends were trimmed by 4 bases and 5 bases, with 17 bases remaining between them. CDR3 length: 15 residues.

V usage is TRBV6-5 and J usage is TRBJ2-1; D is unresolved. V lost 2 bases and J 4 bases, leaving 15 bases between the germline ends. Germline V lookup: CDR1 MNHEY, CDR2 SVGAGI. The CDR3 is made up of 16 amino acids. For the CDR3, the DNA is TGTGCCAGCAGTTACCCCCTTCTCCACTCGTACAATGAGCAGTTCTTC. Translation: CASSYPLLHSYNEQFF.

V gene TRBV20-1 combines with J gene TRBJ2-1; D is ambiguous. V lost 3 bases to trimming and J lost 8 bases, with 5 bases between them. The CDR3 covers 10 residues. CDR1 and CDR2 (germline): DFQATT, SNEGSKA (reference sequence). For the CDR3, the DNA is TGCAGTGCTAGTCATCATGAGCAGTTCTTC. It codes for CSASHHEQFF.

The rearrangement uses TRBV27 and TRBJ2-2; TRBD1 matches 7 bases. Germline V lookup: CDR1 MNHEY, CDR2 SMNVEV (reference sequence). J gave up 5 bases and V 5 bases, and 2 bases lay outside the gene matches. This CDR3 has 13 residues. CDR3 bases: TGTGCCAGCAGTCACAGGGGAACCGGGGAGCTGTTTTTT. Translating it yields CASSHRGTGELFF.

This clone was recorded only once. The V and J genes are TRBV28 and TRBJ2-7, with a possible D match to TRBD1 (5 bases). From germline, CDR1 is MDHEN and CDR2 SYDVKM. This CDR3 spans 17 amino acids. V gave up 7 bases and J gave up 1 base, with 23 bases separating them. The CDR3 DNA reads TGTGCCAGCACCCCCCTGGTCCCCCAGGGAAGTTCCTACGAGCAGTACTTC. Protein sequence: CASTPLVPQGSSYEQYF.

The DNA for the CDR3 is TGTGCCAGCAGCTTATACCAGGGGCGTACCTACGAGCAGTACTTC. This translates into CASSLYQGRTYEQYF. The V gene is TRBV7-2, the J gene TRBJ2-7; tentative D call: TRBD1 (6 bases). V gave up 2 bases and J gave up 2 bases, with 13 bases separating them. Germline CDR1 reads SGHTA; CDR2 reads FQGNSA. This CDR3 contains 15 residues.

The chain uses TRBV10-1 and TRBJ2-5; TRBD2 matches at 11 bases. The CDR3 contains 16 residues. Unmatched junction bases numbered 10, after V lost 5 bases and J lost 5 bases. Germline assignment: CDR1 WNHNN and CDR2 SYGVQD (reference sequence). Here the CDR3 DNA reads TGCGCCAGCAGTAGACTAGCGGGGAGGGGGTGCGAGACCCAGTACTTC. It encodes CASSRLAGRGCETQYF.

This chain connects TRBV5-6 to TRBJ2-3, with 8 nucleotides matching TRBD2. Germline V gene lookup returns CDR1 SGHDT and CDR2 YYEEEE. V dropped 2 bases and J dropped 6; count of bases not matched to a gene: 2. This CDR3 is 13 amino acids long. The CDR3 region has the DNA TGTGCCAGCAGCTTCGGGGGGGCCGATACGCAGTATTTT. It translates to CASSFGGADTQYF.

The CDR3 here is CASSPELNTDTQYF. The CDR3 DNA reads TGTGCCAGCTCACCAGAACTTAACACAGATACGCAGTATTTT. The chain couples TRBV18 to TRBJ2-3; D remains unclear. The CDR3 spans 14 residues. Germline values: CDR1 KGHSH, CDR2 LQKENI. V was cut by 2 bases and J by 2 bases, with 8 bases left in between.

This clone was seen only a few times. The chain combines TRBV4-1 with TRBJ1-3; D uncertain. CDR3 size: 17 residues. In germline, CDR1 is MGHRA, CDR2 YSYEKL. V was cut by 4 bases and J by 1 base, with 17 bases left in between. The CDR3 nucleotides read TGCGCCAGCAGCCGACCGACGGGAGCGGGTTCTGGAAACACCATATATTTT. This encodes CASSRPTGAGSGNTIYF.

This clone was recorded once. Written as DNA, the CDR3 is TGTGCCAGCAGCTCTCGGACAGAGAACACTGAAGCTTTCTTT. It is translated as CASSSRTENTEAFF. The V gene is TRBV11-3, the J gene TRBJ1-1, with TRBD1 as a possible D gene (6 bases). This CDR3 is 14 amino acids long. Germline V gene lookup returns CDR1 SGHNT and CDR2 YENEEA. V lost 4 bases and J 1 base, leaving 10 bases between the germline ends.